What follows describes a single T cell receptor beta chain. The data were taken from a study of identical twins. Between the trimmed V and J ends, which lost 0 bases and 3 bases, there was a span of 16 bases. Germline CDR1 SGHDT, CDR2 YYEEEE. The CDR3 totals 16 residues. After template switching added a universal primer site, the resulting cDNA carried unique molecular identifiers. Using its own MiXCR run on the 5' RACE reads, TCRdb lists one record per CDR3 protein. The table includes fewer than 250,000 distinct CDR3 sequences, less than 20% detected once. The sample was also reused in another study, on T cells expressing NK-cell markers. Per that study: Six or seven donors showed dominant NKG2C+ clonotypes comprising roughly 1.0-7.5% of their CD8+ T cells.

Sequencing was carried out using CD8+ T cells sorted from blood. The chain joins TRBV5-6 to TRBJ2-7; D unclear. The TCR was taken from a woman aged 18-29 years in good health. The CDR3 is CASSLGRSPVHYEQYF. The DNA of the CDR3 is TGTGCCAGCAGCTTGGGTCGGTCCCCCGTCCACTACGAGCAGTACTTC.